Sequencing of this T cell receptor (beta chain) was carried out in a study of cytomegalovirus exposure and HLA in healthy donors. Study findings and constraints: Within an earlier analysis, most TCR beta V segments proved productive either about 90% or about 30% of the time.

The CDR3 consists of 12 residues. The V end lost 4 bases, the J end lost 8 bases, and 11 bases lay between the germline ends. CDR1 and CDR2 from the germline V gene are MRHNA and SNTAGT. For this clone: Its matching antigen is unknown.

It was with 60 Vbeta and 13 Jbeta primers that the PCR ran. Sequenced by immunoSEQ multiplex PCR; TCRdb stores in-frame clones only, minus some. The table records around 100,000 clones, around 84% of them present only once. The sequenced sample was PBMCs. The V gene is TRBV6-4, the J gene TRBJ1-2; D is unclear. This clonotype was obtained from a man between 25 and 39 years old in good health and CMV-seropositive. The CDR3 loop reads CASSALTRGYTF. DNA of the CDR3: TGTGCCAGCAGTGCTCTTACGCGAGGCTACACCTTC.